This T cell receptor beta chain derives from a study of shared clonotypes between healthy human individuals. Each of the donors was a healthy adult who was HIV-negative and had not had a recent acute infection or vaccination. The study separated CD4+ cells into CD45RA+ naive and CD45RA-negative memory subsets. The study, taken as a whole, reports: It was observed that 4% to 6% of naive CD4 clonotypes were shared across several donors. Few donors limited the genetic and exposure-history diversity represented.

As for this clone: Its matching antigen is unknown.

The assay was immunoSEQ multiplex PCR, and TCRdb's table has in-frame clones only and misses some. Of about 730,000 clones in the sample, approximately 77% were seen once. Specimen: memory CD4+ T cells sorted from blood. Indicated subset: CD45RA-negative fraction. This sequence originates from a woman aged 25 to 45 in good health.

In nucleotides, the CDR3 is TGTGCCACCACCGGCGGATGGGAGCAGTACTTC. Residues: CATTGGWEQYF. The chain carries TRBV6-1 and TRBJ2-7; D remains unclear. The germline V gene encodes CDR1 MNHNS and CDR2 SASEGT. The CDR3 has 11 amino acids. V lost 10 bases and J lost 7, with 14 bases in between.